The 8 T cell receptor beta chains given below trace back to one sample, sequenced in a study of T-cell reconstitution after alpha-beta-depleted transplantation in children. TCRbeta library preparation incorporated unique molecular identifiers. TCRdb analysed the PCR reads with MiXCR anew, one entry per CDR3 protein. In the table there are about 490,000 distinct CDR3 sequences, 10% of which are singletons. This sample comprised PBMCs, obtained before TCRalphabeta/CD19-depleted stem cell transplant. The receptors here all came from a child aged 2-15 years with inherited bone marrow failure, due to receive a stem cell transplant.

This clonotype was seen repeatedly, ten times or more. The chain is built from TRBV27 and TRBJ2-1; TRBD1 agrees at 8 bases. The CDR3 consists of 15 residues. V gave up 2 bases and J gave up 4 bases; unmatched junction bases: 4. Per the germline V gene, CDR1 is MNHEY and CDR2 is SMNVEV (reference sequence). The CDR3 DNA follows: TGTGCCAGCAGTTTAAGGACAGGGCTATACAATGAGCAGTTCTTC. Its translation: CASSLRTGLYNEQFF.

The CDR3 loop is CASSPRTSGGSTDTQYF. The CDR3 DNA reads as TGTGCCAGCAGCCCCCGGACTAGCGGGGGGAGCACAGATACGCAGTATTTT. The V and J genes are TRBV11-2 and TRBJ2-3; 14 bases are shared with TRBD2. CDR1 is SGHAT and CDR2 is FQNNGV in the germline V gene. The V and J ends lost 5 bases and 0 bases, in that order; junction bases with no gene match: 4. This CDR3 region has 17 residues.

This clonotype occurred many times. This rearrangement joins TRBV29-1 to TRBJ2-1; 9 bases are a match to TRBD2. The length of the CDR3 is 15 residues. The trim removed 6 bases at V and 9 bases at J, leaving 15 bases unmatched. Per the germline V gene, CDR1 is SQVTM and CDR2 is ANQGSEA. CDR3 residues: CSVETSGLLMGEQFF. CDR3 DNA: TGCAGCGTAGAGACTAGCGGCCTCCTAATGGGTGAGCAGTTCTTC.

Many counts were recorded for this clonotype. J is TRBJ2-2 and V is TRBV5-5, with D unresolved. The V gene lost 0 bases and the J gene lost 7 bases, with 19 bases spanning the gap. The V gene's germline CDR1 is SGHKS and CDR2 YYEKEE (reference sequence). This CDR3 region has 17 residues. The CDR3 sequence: CASSLVVTYSSGGELFF. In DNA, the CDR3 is TGTGCCAGCAGCTTGGTCGTCACGTACAGTTCAGGCGGGGAGCTGTTTTTT. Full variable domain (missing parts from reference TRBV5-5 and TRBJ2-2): DAGVTQSPTHLIKTRGQQVTLRCSPISGHKSVSWYQQVLGQGPQFIFQYYEKEERGRGNFPDRFSARQFPNYSSELNVNALLLGDSALYLCASSLVVTYSSGGELFFGEGSRLTVL.

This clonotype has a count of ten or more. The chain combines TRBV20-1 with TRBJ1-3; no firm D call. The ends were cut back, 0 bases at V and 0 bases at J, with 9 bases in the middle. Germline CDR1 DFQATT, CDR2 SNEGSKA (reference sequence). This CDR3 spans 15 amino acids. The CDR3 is CSARDAGSSGNTIYF. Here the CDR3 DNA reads TGCAGTGCTAGAGATGCCGGGAGCTCTGGAAACACCATATATTTT.

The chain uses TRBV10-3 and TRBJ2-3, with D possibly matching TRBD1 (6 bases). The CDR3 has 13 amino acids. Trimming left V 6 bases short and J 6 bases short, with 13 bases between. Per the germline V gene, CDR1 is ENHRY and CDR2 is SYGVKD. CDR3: CAIRGWGQDTQYF. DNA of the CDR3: TGTGCCATCAGGGGGTGGGGGCAGGATACGCAGTATTTT.

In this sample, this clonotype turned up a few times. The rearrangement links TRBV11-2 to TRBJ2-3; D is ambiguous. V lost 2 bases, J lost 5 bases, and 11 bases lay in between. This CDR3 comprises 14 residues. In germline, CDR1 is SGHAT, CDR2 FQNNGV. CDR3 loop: CASSLFGALDTQYF. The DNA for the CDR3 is TGTGCCAGCAGCTTATTCGGCGCCCTAGATACGCAGTATTTT.

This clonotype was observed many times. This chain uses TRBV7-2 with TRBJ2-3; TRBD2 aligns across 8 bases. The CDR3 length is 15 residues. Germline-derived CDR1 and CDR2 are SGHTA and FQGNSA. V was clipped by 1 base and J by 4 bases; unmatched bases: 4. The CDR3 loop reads CASSLGGLVPDTQYF. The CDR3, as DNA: TGTGCCAGCAGCTTAGGGGGACTAGTGCCAGATACGCAGTATTTT. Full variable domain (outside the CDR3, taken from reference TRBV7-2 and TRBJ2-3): GAGVSQSPSNKVTEKGKDVELRCDPISGHTALYWYRQSLGQGLEFLIYFQGNSAPDKSGLPSDRFSAERTGGSVSTLTIQRTQQEDSAVYLCASSLGGLVPDTQYFGPGTRLTVL.